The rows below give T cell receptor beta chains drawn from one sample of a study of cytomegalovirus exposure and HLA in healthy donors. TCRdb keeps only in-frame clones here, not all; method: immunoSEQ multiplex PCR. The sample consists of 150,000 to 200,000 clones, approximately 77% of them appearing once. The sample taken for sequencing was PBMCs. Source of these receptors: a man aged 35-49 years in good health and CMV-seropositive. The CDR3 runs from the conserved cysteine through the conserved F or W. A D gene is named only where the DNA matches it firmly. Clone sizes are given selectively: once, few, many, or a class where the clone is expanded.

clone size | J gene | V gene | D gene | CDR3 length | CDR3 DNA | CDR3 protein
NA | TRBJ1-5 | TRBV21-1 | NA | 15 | TGTGCCAGCCCTCCCGGGACAGTTAGCAATCAGCCCCAGCATTTT | CASPPGTVSNQPQHF
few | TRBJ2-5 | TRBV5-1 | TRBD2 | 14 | TGCGCCAGCAGCAATCGGACTAGCGCAGAGACCCAGTACTTC | CASSNRTSAETQYF
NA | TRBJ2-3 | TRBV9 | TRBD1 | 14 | TGTGCCAGCAGCCAAGGACAGGGGGCAGATACGCAGTATTTT | CASSQGQGADTQYF
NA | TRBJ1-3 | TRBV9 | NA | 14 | TGTGCCAGCAGCACGGGAATCTCTGGAAACACCATATATTTT | CASSTGISGNTIYF
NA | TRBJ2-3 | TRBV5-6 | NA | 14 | TGTGCCAGCAGCTTGGGTGGCCTCACAGATACGCAGTATTTT | CASSLGGLTDTQYF
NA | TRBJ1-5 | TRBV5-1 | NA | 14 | TGCGCCAGCAGCTTGGCAGGGGGCAATCAGCCCCAGCATTTT | CASSLAGGNQPQHF
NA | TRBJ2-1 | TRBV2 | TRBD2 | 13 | TGTGCCAGCAAGCGGGGGGGCCATAATGAGCAGTTCTTC | CASKRGGHNEQFF
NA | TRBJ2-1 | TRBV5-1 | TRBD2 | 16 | TGCGCCAGCAGCCCCGGGACTAGCGGGAGAGGCCATGAGCAGTTCTTC | CASSPGTSGRGHEQFF
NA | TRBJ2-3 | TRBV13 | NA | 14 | TGTGCCAGCAGCCCCCCGGAGGTCACAGATACGCAGTATTTT | CASSPPEVTDTQYF
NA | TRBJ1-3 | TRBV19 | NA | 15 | TGTGCCAGTACCCCACACCCAACCTCTGGAAACACCATATATTTT | CASTPHPTSGNTIYF
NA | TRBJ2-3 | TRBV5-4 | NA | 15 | TGTGCCAGCAGCCACCCGTCGCAGGACTCAGATACGCAGTATTTT | CASSHPSQDSDTQYF
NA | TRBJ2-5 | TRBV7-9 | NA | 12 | TGTGCCAGCAGCTTAGTGGGCGAGACCCAGTACTTC | CASSLVGETQYF
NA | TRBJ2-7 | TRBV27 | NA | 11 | TGTGCCAGCAGAAAACAGGGTCAGCAGTACTTC | CASRKQGQQYF
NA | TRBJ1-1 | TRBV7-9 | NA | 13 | TGTGCCAGCAGCTTAGGGGCACGGGGGGAAGCTTTCTTT | CASSLGARGEAFF
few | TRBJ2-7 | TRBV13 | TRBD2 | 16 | TGTGCCAGCAGCTTGACTAGCGGGGGGGCCGGCTTAGAGCAGTACTTC | CASSLTSGGAGLEQYF